Following are 30 T cell receptor beta chains from one sample sequenced in a study of T cells in Graves' hyperthyroidism and ophthalmopathy (dated by TCRdb to between 2018 and 2021). Library method: multiplex PCR. Sequencing took place on an Illumina HiSeq 2000. TCR beta CDR3 regions were amplified from RNA transcripts. A first-round RT-PCR of the TCR CDR3 used the HTBI primer set with the Qiagen OneStep RT-PCR kit. The public reads were reprocessed in TCRdb via fastp at Q25 and MiXCR, keeping in-frame beta chains. Rows with one shared CDR3 protein collapse into an entry with the most common genes and DNA. Here the sample has 600,000 or so distinct CDR3 sequences; 40% to 55% occur a single time. The ten largest clones capture just under 8.5% of the sample. Sequenced input: peripheral blood or thyroid tissue (not recorded which). These receptors came from a young woman with Graves' hyperthyroidism. Donor details come from another sample of the same person, matched by shared clones.

CDR3 DNA: TGTGCCAGCGGGGATGGCAATTCACCCCTCCACTTT. This encodes CASGDGNSPLHF. The chain employs TRBV7-3 and TRBJ1-6; D gene uncertain. V shed 8 bases and J shed 7 bases, with 9 bases lying between them. The CDR3 covers 12 residues. Germline V gene data show CDR1 as SGHTA and CDR2 as FQGTGA.

This clonotype was counted only a few times. The chain recombines TRBV19 with TRBJ1-5; 9 bases are a match to TRBD1. Trimming took 4 bases from V and 9 from J; bases not matched to a gene: 7. The CDR3 covers 14 residues. The germline V gene encodes CDR1 LNHDA and CDR2 SQIVND (reference sequence). The CDR3 spells CASSTWTGEVPQHF. The CDR3 DNA follows: TGTGCCAGTAGTACCTGGACAGGGGAGGTGCCCCAGCATTTT.

The chain links TRBV19 to TRBJ1-5; D may be TRBD1 (6 bases). V was clipped by 9 bases and J by 7 bases, with 31 bases between them. Germline loops: CDR1 LNHDA, CDR2 SQIVND (reference sequence). This CDR3 contains 18 residues. The CDR3 region is CASRGPRWDGKTRQPQHF. In DNA, the CDR3 is TGTGCCAGCCGGGGGCCAAGATGGGACGGAAAGACTCGGCAGCCCCAGCATTTT. Drawing the rest from reference TRBV19 and TRBJ1-5, the complete variable domain is DGGITQSPKYLFRKEGQNVTLSCEQNLNHDAMYWYRQDPGQGLRLIYYSQIVNDFQKGDIAEGYSVSREKKESFPLTVTSAQKNPTAFYLCASRGPRWDGKTRQPQHFGDGTRLSIL.

With respect to this clonotype: Possible read error: a much larger clone is one base away. The rearrangement uses TRBV24-1 and TRBJ2-5, with 10 bases fitting TRBD2. CDR1 is KGHDR and CDR2 is SFDVKD in the germline V gene. Trimming took 11 bases from V and 7 from J; bases not matched to a gene: 24. The CDR3 is 18 amino acids. CDR3 sequence: CAITTGLAGVCFEGTQYF. DNA for the CDR3: TGTGCCATCACGACAGGGCTAGCGGGAGTGTGTTTTGAGGGGACCCAGTACTTC.

V gene TRBV10-3 combines with J gene TRBJ1-2; TRBD1 matches at 10 bases. J gave up 2 bases and V 4 bases, and 4 bases lay outside the gene matches. This CDR3 is 15 amino acids long. In germline, CDR1 is ENHRY, CDR2 SYGVKD. CDR3 protein: CAISGQGALNYGYTF. The CDR3, as DNA: TGTGCCATCAGTGGACAGGGGGCGTTGAACTATGGCTACACCTTC.

V and J are TRBV24-1 and TRBJ2-2, with TRBD1 as a possible D gene (6 bases). The germline gives CDR1 KGHDR, CDR2 SFDVKD. The CDR3 is 16 residues long. V was shortened by 3 bases and J by 1 base, with 11 bases between the two germline ends. CDR3 bases: TGTGCCACCAGTGATCCCGAGACAGGGAACACCGGGGAGCTGTTTTTT. Protein: CATSDPETGNTGELFF.

This clonotype was seen a single time. The V and J genes are TRBV2 and TRBJ1-2; TRBD1 matches 11 bases. Germline loops: CDR1 SNHLY, CDR2 FYNNEI. CDR3 length equals 15 residues. The ends lost 7 bases at V and 2 bases at J; junction bases unmatched: 6. The CDR3 reads CASTLDRGQNYGYTF. CDR3 sequence (DNA): TGTGCCAGCACCCTGGACAGGGGGCAGAACTATGGCTACACCTTC.

About this clonotype: The junction departs from germline at one end; a sequencing error may be responsible. The chain recombines TRBV7-9 with TRBJ1-4, with 9 bases aligning to TRBD1. This CDR3 spans 14 amino acids. CDR1 SEHNR and CDR2 FQNEAQ come from the germline V gene (reference sequence). In nucleotides, the CDR3 is TGCGCCAGCAGTCTAGGGGACAGGGCTGAAAAACTGTTTTTT. Its translation is CASSLGDRAEKLFF.

The rearrangement links TRBV11-2 to TRBJ2-7; D may be TRBD2 (5 bases). The germline CDR1 and CDR2 sequences are SGHAT and FQNNGV. V was pared by 11 bases and J by 3 bases, with 14 bases between. This CDR3 is 12 amino acids long. In DNA form, the CDR3 reads TGTGCCTGGAGTGCGGACTTCTACGAGCAGTACTTC. Translation gives CAWSADFYEQYF.

This clonotype was counted only a few times. This rearrangement joins TRBV19 to TRBJ2-5; perhaps TRBD2 as D (6 bases). Germline assignment: CDR1 LNHDA and CDR2 SQIVND (reference sequence). CDR3 length equals 15 residues. The V end lost 4 bases, the J end lost 5 bases, and 17 bases lay between the germline ends. This chain's CDR3 is CASSTFLGDFETQYF. CDR3 DNA: TGTGCCAGTAGTACGTTCTTAGGGGACTTCGAGACCCAGTACTTC.

A note on this clonotype: A much bigger clone sits one base away, suggesting this may be a read error. The chain combines TRBV10-3 with TRBJ2-5; D tentatively fits TRBD1 or TRBD2 (5 bases each). In germline, CDR1 is ENHRY, CDR2 SYGVKD. This CDR3 is 13 amino acids long. The DNA of the CDR3 is TGTGCCACCGTTCCCCAGGGAGAAGAGGCCCAGTACTTC. Its translation is CATVPQGEEAQYF.

The chain links TRBV29-1 to TRBJ1-5; TRBD1 is a possible D gene (5 bases). The length of the CDR3 is 14 residues. Per germline, CDR1 SQVTM and CDR2 ANQGSEA. Trimming took off 3 bases at V and 2 bases at J, with 11 bases between the two ends. The CDR3 DNA follows: TGCAGCGTTGAGATACGGGACGGCAATCAGCCCCAGCATTTT. It codes for CSVEIRDGNQPQHF.

V gene TRBV20-1 combines with J gene TRBJ1-5; D is unclear. The CDR3 has 15 residues. The V end lost 0 bases, the J end lost 0 bases, and 9 bases lay between the germline ends. CDR1 and CDR2 (germline): DFQATT, SNEGSKA (reference sequence). CDR3 loop: CSARDRSNSNQPQHF. The DNA of the CDR3 is TGCAGTGCTAGAGATAGGTCAAATAGCAATCAGCCCCAGCATTTT.

The V call is TRBV11-1, the J call TRBJ1-1, with 8 bases lining up with TRBD1. From germline, CDR1 is SGHAT and CDR2 FQDESV (reference sequence). The V segment lost 5 bases and the J segment 4 bases; nucleotides outside the gene matches: 9. The CDR3 has 15 amino acids. CDR3 sequence: CASSKGPTGGTEAFF. As DNA, the CDR3 is TGTGCCAGCAGCAAGGGCCCCACAGGGGGCACTGAAGCTTTCTTT.

The chain carries TRBV20-1 and TRBJ1-1; the match to TRBD1 covers 7 bases. V trimming: 5 bases; J trimming: 0 bases; junction bases outside the gene matches: 6. CDR3 length equals 14 residues. Germline V gene data show CDR1 as DFQATT and CDR2 as SNEGSKA (reference sequence). The CDR3 region is CSASPGQMNTEAFF. CDR3 in DNA: TGCAGTGCTTCACCGGGACAGATGAACACTGAAGCTTTCTTT.

This clonotype was counted a few times. The chain carries TRBV7-9 and TRBJ1-1, with D hard to call. The V end was cut by 5 bases, the J end by 0 bases, with 19 bases between. The germline V gene encodes CDR1 SEHNR and CDR2 FQNEAQ (reference sequence). CDR3 size: 17 residues. The CDR3 protein is CASSPGRISSMNTEAFF. The CDR3, as DNA: TGTGCCAGCAGCCCCGGACGGATTTCTTCGATGAACACTGAAGCTTTCTTT.

The chain has TRBV20-1 and TRBJ2-7; possible D gene TRBD1, 6 bases. CDR3 size: 13 residues. The V and J ends lost 5 bases and 8 bases respectively, with 19 bases between them. The V gene's germline CDR1 is DFQATT and CDR2 SNEGSKA (reference sequence). The CDR3 sequence: CSASRDTQPQQYF. CDR3 DNA: TGCAGTGCTTCCCGGGACACGCAGCCCCAGCAGTACTTC.

In nucleotides, the CDR3 is TGTGCCAGCAGTTCGCTAGCGGGATCTAGAGGACAAGAGACCCAGTACTTC. Amino acid sequence: CASSSLAGSRGQETQYF. The gene calls are TRBV2 and TRBJ2-5; 9 nucleotides line up with TRBD2. The CDR3 covers 17 residues. J lost 2 bases, V lost 5 bases, and 12 bases had no gene match. Germline V gives CDR1 SNHLY, CDR2 FYNNEI. Full variable domain (rest looked up from reference TRBV2 and TRBJ2-5): EPEVTQTPSHQVTQMGQEVILRCVPISNHLYFYWYRQILGQKVEFLVSFYNNEISEKSEIFDDQFSVERPDGSNFTLKIRSTKLEDSAMYFCASSSLAGSRGQETQYFGPGTRLLVL.

This clonotype was counted a single time. The chain is built from TRBV29-1 and TRBJ1-6; D is unclear. Trimming took off 4 bases at V and 15 bases at J, with 13 bases between the two ends. Germline V CDR1 and CDR2: SQVTM, ANQGSEA. The CDR3 has 11 residues. CDR3 bases: TGCAGCGTTGGGCCTAGCGGGGACCTCCACTTT. Translating it yields CSVGPSGDLHF.

This clonotype was observed at least ten times. V is TRBV7-2 and J is TRBJ1-5; D not certain. V was clipped by 3 bases and J by 0 bases, with 3 bases between them. This CDR3 contains 13 residues. Germline V gene sequence: CDR1 SGHTA, CDR2 FQGNSA. The DNA of the CDR3 is TGTGCCAGCAGCTTGTCTAGCAATCAGCCCCAGCATTTT. This translates into CASSLSSNQPQHF.

V and J are TRBV29-1 and TRBJ2-7, with D perhaps matching TRBD2 (5 bases). Per the germline V gene, CDR1 is SQVTM and CDR2 is ANQGSEA. The germline V and J ends were trimmed by 8 bases and 5 bases, with 19 bases remaining between them. The CDR3 loop spans 13 amino acids. The CDR3 region is CSSVLAGGHEQYF. The CDR3 bases are TGCAGCTCGGTCTTGGCGGGTGGCCACGAGCAGTACTTC.

The chain links TRBV24-1 to TRBJ2-5; 8 nucleotides line up with TRBD1. Per the germline V gene, CDR1 is KGHDR and CDR2 is SFDVKD. V was pared by 5 bases and J by 5 bases, with 9 bases of the junction left unmatched. The CDR3 totals 15 residues. The CDR3 here is CATSGTGGDVETQYF. CDR3 in DNA: TGTGCCACCAGTGGCACAGGGGGAGACGTCGAGACCCAGTACTTC.

This clonotype has at least ten counts. The chain recombines TRBV25-1 with TRBJ1-4; the D gene is possibly TRBD1 (6 bases). Per the germline V gene, CDR1 is MGHDK and CDR2 is SYGVNS. Trimming pared 3 bases from V and 1 base from J, leaving 15 bases between. CDR3 length: 17 residues. CDR3 coding DNA: TGTGCCAGCAGTGATCCAATCGAGGGGGGAACTAATGAAAAACTGTTTTTT. It codes for CASSDPIEGGTNEKLFF.

The chain is built from TRBV4-3 and TRBJ2-2; unclear D gene. The V gene lost 1 base and the J gene lost 4 bases, with 13 bases spanning the gap. CDR3 length: 16 amino acids. Germline lookup yields CDR1 LGHNA and CDR2 YSLEER. The CDR3 is CASSQGLWSGTGELFF. In DNA form, the CDR3 reads TGCGCCAGCAGCCAAGGGCTCTGGTCAGGCACCGGGGAGCTGTTTTTT.

This clonotype has just a few counts. The rearrangement joins TRBV4-2 to TRBJ2-7; D gene unclear. This CDR3 spans 14 amino acids. V was clipped by 0 bases and J by 2 bases, with 8 bases between them. Per germline, CDR1 LGHNA and CDR2 YNFKEQ. The CDR3 DNA reads TGTGCCAGCAGCCAAGATCTGGCAACCTACGAGCAGTACTTC. Encoded protein: CASSQDLATYEQYF.

This chain connects TRBV7-2 to TRBJ1-5; D is possibly TRBD1 (6 bases). Looked up from germline, CDR1 is SGHTA and CDR2 is FQGNSA. The CDR3 contains 16 residues. The V and J ends lost 3 bases and 6 bases respectively, with 18 bases between them. The CDR3 region has the DNA TGTGCCAGCAGCTTGGTTCAGGGAAGGGGGGGTCAGCCCCAGCATTTT. Protein sequence: CASSLVQGRGGQPQHF.

This clonotype has just one count. J is TRBJ1-3 and V is TRBV29-1; D unresolved. The V and J ends lost 5 bases and 3 bases respectively, with 14 bases between them. The length of the CDR3 is 14 residues. Germline values: CDR1 SQVTM, CDR2 ANQGSEA. CDR3 in amino acids: CSVIRGQGGNTIYF. The CDR3 region has the DNA TGCAGCGTTATCCGCGGGCAAGGTGGAAACACCATATATTTT.

This clonotype was recorded a few times. The V and J genes are TRBV7-9 and TRBJ1-4, with a tentative D call TRBD1 (5 bases). The V end was cut by 5 bases, the J end by 2 bases, with 15 bases between. CDR3 length: 16 residues. The germline V gene encodes CDR1 SEHNR and CDR2 FQNEAQ (reference sequence). CDR3: CASSAYARATNEKLFF. The CDR3, as DNA: TGTGCCAGCAGCGCATATGCCAGGGCGACTAATGAAAAACTGTTTTTT.

In its sample, this clonotype was seen many times. The chain joins TRBV24-1 to TRBJ1-1, with no clear D. The CDR3 extends over 12 amino acids. Trimming cost V 1 base and J 8 bases, with 7 bases left between them. Germline V gives CDR1 KGHDR, CDR2 SFDVKD. The CDR3 DNA is TGTGCCACCAGTGATTTCCATAACGAAGCTTTCTTT. As protein: CATSDFHNEAFF.

This clonotype has only one observation. One end of the junction varies from germline; a read error may be responsible. The rearrangement uses TRBV24-1 and TRBJ1-2; TRBD1 agrees at 10 bases. CDR3 length: 15 residues. The germline V gene has CDR1 KGHDR and CDR2 SFDVKD. As DNA, the CDR3 is TGTGCCAGCAGTGATCCGGACAGGGGGGGCTATGGCTACACCTTC. It is translated as CASSDPDRGGYGYTF.